The 11 T cell receptor beta chains below come from one sample, sequenced in a study of shared clonotypes between healthy human individuals. Data came from immunoSEQ multiplex PCR; TCRdb stores just in-frame clones and leaves some out. The sample records about 2,500,000 clones, around nine tenths being singletons. Sequenced: naive CD4+ T cells sorted from blood. Noted subset: CD45RA+ positively selected. These receptors were collected from a man younger than 35 in good health.

The table lists this clone with a few counts. Other nucleotide sequences in the sample specify the same CDR3. The chain is built from TRBV2 and TRBJ1-6; 7 nucleotides agree with TRBD1. J was trimmed by 7 bases and V by 4 bases; bases with no gene match: 4. Germline loops: CDR1 SNHLY, CDR2 FYNNEI. The CDR3 sequence is 14 residues long. The CDR3 spells CASSARQGNSPLHF. Written as DNA, the CDR3 is TGTGCCAGCAGTGCAAGACAGGGAAATTCACCCCTCCACTTT.

This clone has a single count. V usage is TRBV30 and J usage is TRBJ2-1; 11 positions agree with TRBD2. CDR1 is GTSNPN, CDR2 SVGIG, per germline (reference sequence). V was pared by 7 bases and J by 3 bases, with 8 bases of the junction left unmatched. CDR3 size: 15 residues. The CDR3 nucleotides read TGTGCCTTCAGTCGTGGGACTAGCGGCTACAATGAGCAGTTCTTC. This encodes CAFSRGTSGYNEQFF.

This clone was seen more than once but under ten times. V usage is TRBV5-6 and J usage is TRBJ2-4, with D unclear. The CDR3 loop spans 17 amino acids. V dropped 0 bases and J dropped 3 bases, with 16 bases sitting between them. Germline lookup yields CDR1 SGHDT and CDR2 YYEEEE. CDR3 protein: CASSLVVAVAGKNIQYF. The CDR3 bases are TGTGCCAGCAGCTTGGTCGTCGCGGTGGCTGGCAAAAACATTCAGTACTTC.

This clone is a singleton in its sample. The J gene is TRBJ1-4, the V gene TRBV15; TRBD1 agrees at 7 bases. V was clipped by 1 base and J by 1 base; unmatched bases: 12. CDR3 length equals 19 residues. Germline CDR1 LNHNV, CDR2 YYDKDF (reference sequence). The CDR3 nucleotides are TGTGCCACCAGCAGAGTCGGTGGGACAGACCCAGGAACTAATGAAAAACTGTTTTTT. This codes for CATSRVGGTDPGTNEKLFF.

In regard to this clone: Other DNA sequences in the sample encode the same CDR3. This chain uses TRBV2 with TRBJ2-3; no clear D. The V gene's germline CDR1 is SNHLY and CDR2 FYNNEI. Trimming cost V 4 bases and J 2 bases, with 7 bases left between them. This CDR3 is 13 amino acids long. CDR3 coding DNA: TGTGCCAGCAGTGTATTAGTCACAGATACGCAGTATTTT. This codes for CASSVLVTDTQYF.

The chain joins TRBV19 to TRBJ2-5; 7 bases agree with TRBD1. CDR1 LNHDA and CDR2 SQIVND come from the germline V gene (reference sequence). CDR3 length equals 13 residues. V trimming: 9 bases; J trimming: 5 bases; junction bases outside the gene matches: 9. This CDR3 reads CASQDRLGETQYF. CDR3 sequence (DNA): TGTGCCAGCCAGGACAGGTTGGGGGAGACCCAGTACTTC.

The chain carries TRBV4-2 and TRBJ2-1; D is undetermined. Germline values: CDR1 LGHNA, CDR2 YNFKEQ. Trimming took off 1 base at V and 3 bases at J, with 10 bases between the two ends. CDR3 length: 15 residues. The CDR3 here is CASSQVGQVYNEQFF. The DNA for the CDR3 is TGTGCCAGCAGCCAAGTCGGCCAAGTCTACAATGAGCAGTTCTTC.

This clone was seen more than once but under ten times. V and J are TRBV7-2 and TRBJ1-5; 8 nucleotides line up with TRBD1. Germline-derived CDR1 and CDR2 are SGHTA and FQGNSA. The CDR3 totals 15 residues. The V segment lost 7 bases and the J segment 4 bases; nucleotides outside the gene matches: 9. The CDR3 bases are TGTGCCAGCACCCAACAGGGGGGCAATAATCAGCCCCAGCATTTT. Translation gives CASTQQGGNNQPQHF.

J is TRBJ1-1 and V is TRBV29-1; D is undetermined. The V and J ends lost 1 base and 1 base respectively, with 10 bases between them. The CDR3 sequence is 14 residues long. The V gene's germline CDR1 is SQVTM and CDR2 ANQGSEA. CDR3 region: CSVEARLWNTEAFF. The CDR3 DNA is TGCAGCGTTGAAGCCAGACTTTGGAACACTGAAGCTTTCTTT.

The V gene is TRBV6-6, the J gene TRBJ2-5; 7 bases map to TRBD2. With 5 bases clipped from V and 5 bases from J, the junction kept 5 bases outside the gene matches. Germline-derived CDR1 and CDR2 are MNHNY and SVGAGI (reference sequence). This CDR3 is 13 amino acids long. This CDR3 is CASSGREGETQYF. As DNA, the CDR3 is TGTGCCAGCAGTGGGAGGGAGGGGGAGACCCAGTACTTC.

The chain has TRBV5-6 and TRBJ2-3; TRBD1 agrees at 9 bases. This CDR3 is built from 16 residues. Trimming at V came to 1 base and at J to 7 bases, leaving 10 bases not matched to a gene. The germline V gene encodes CDR1 SGHDT and CDR2 YYEEEE. The chain's CDR3 is CASSLRPGQGGNTQYF. For the CDR3, the DNA is TGTGCCAGCAGCTTGCGTCCGGGACAGGGTGGAAATACGCAGTATTTT.